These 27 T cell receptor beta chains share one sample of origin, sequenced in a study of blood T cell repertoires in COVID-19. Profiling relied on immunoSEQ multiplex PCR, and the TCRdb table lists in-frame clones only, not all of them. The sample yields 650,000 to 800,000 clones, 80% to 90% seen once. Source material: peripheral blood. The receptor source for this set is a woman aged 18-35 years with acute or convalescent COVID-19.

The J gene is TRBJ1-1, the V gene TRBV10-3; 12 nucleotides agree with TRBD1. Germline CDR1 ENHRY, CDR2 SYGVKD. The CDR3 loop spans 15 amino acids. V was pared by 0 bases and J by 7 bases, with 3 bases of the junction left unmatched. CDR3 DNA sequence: TGTGCCATCAGTGAGTCGGGACAGGGGGCGCGTGAAGCTTTCTTT. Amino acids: CAISESGQGAREAFF.

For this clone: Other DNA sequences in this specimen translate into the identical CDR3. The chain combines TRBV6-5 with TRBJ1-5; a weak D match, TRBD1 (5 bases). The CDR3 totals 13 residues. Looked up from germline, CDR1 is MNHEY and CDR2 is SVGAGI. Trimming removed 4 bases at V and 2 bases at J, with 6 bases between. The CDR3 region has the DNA TGTGCCAGCAGTTCGGGGGGCAATCAGCCCCAGCATTTT. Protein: CASSSGGNQPQHF.

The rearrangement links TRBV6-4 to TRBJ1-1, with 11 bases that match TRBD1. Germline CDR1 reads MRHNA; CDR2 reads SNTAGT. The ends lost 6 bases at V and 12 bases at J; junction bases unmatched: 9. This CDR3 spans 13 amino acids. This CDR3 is CASRPTDRGRPFF. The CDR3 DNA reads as TGTGCCAGCAGACCCACGGACAGGGGGCGACCTTTCTTT.

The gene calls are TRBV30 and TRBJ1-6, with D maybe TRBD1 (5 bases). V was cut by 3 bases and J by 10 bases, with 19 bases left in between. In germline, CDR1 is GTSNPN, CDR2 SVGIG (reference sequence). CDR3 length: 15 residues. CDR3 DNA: TGTGCCTGGAGCGTTATTAGGGGTTTACTCTCACCCCTCCACTTT. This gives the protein CAWSVIRGLLSPLHF. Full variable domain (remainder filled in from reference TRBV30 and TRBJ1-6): SQTIHQWPATLVQPVGSPLSLECTVEGTSNPNLYWYRQAAGRGLQLLFYSVGIGQISSEVPQNLSASRPQDRQFILSSKKLLLSDSGFYLCAWSVIRGLLSPLHFGNGTRLTVT.

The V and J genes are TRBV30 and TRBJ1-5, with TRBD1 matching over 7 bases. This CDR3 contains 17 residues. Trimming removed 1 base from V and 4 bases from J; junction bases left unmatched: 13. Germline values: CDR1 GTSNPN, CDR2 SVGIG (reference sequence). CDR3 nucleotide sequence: TGTGCCTGGAGTGGAAGGGGGCCCGGACACCTGAATCAGCCCCAGCATTTT. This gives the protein CAWSGRGPGHLNQPQHF.

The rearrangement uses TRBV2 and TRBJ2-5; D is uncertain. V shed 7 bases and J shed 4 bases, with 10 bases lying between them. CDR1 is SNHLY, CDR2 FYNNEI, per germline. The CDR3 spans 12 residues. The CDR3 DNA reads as TGTGCCAGCACCCTGGTTAGAGAGACCCAGTACTTC. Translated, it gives CASTLVRETQYF.

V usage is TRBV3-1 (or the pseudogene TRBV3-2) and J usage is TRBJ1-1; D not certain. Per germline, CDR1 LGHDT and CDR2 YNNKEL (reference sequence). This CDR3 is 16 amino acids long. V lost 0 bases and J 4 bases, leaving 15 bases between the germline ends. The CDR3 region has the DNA TGTGCCAGCAGCCAAGATCTAAGACTTATTTCCACTGAAGCTTTCTTT. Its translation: CASSQDLRLISTEAFF.

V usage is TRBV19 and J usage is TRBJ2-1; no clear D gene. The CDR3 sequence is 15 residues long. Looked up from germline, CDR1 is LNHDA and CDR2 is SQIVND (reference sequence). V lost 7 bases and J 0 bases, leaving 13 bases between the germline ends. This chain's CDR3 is CASKSMESSYNEQFF. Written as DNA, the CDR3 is TGTGCCAGTAAGTCTATGGAGAGCTCCTACAATGAGCAGTTCTTC.

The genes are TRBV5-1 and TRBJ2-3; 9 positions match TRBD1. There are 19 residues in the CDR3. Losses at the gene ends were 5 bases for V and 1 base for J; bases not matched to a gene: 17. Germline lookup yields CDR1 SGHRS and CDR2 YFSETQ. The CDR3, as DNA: TGCGCCAGCAGACCCCCCGGGACAGGGCCCGAAGGGGGCACAGATACGCAGTATTTT. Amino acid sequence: CASRPPGTGPEGGTDTQYF.

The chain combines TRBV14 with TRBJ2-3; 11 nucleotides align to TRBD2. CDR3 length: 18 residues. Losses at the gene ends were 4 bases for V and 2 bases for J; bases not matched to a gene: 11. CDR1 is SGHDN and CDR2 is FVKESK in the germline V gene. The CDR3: CASSRDSTSGALTDTQYF. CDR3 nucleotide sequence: TGTGCCAGCAGCCGAGATTCGACTAGCGGGGCTCTCACAGATACGCAGTATTTT. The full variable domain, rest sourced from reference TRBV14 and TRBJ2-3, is EAGVTQFPSHSVIEKGQTVTLRCDPISGHDNLYWYRRVMGKEIKFLLHFVKESKQDESGMPNNRFLAERTGGTYSTLKVQPAELEDSGVYFCASSRDSTSGALTDTQYFGPGTRLTVL.

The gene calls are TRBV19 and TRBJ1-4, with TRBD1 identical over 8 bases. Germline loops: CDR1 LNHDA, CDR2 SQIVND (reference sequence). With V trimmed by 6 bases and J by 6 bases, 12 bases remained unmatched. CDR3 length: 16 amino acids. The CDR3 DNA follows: TGTGCCAGTAGCACCCTAAACCCAGGGGGCGATGAAAAACTGTTTTTT. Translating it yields CASSTLNPGGDEKLFF.

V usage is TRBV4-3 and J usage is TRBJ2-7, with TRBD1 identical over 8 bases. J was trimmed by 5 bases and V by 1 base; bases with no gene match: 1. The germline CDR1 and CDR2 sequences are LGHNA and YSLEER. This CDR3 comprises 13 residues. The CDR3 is CASSQGTGNEQYF. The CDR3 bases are TGCGCCAGCAGCCAAGGGACAGGGAACGAGCAGTACTTC.

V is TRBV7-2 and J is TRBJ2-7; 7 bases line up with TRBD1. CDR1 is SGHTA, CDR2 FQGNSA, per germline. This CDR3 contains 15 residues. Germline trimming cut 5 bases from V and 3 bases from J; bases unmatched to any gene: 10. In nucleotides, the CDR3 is TGTGCCAGCAGCGGTGGGCAGGGGGTTTTCTACGAGCAGTACTTC. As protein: CASSGGQGVFYEQYF.

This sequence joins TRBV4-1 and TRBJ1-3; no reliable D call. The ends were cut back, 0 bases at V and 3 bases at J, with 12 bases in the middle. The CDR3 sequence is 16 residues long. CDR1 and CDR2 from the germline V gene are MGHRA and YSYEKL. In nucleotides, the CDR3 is TGCGCCAGCAGCCAAGATACAGCCCGTTATGGAAACACCATATATTTT. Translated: CASSQDTARYGNTIYF.

CDR3 residues: CASSSGPGVLNTGELFF. The CDR3 DNA reads as TGTGCCAGTAGTTCCGGGCCAGGGGTCCTGAACACCGGGGAGCTGTTTTTT. This chain links TRBV19 with TRBJ2-2, with D possibly being TRBD1 (6 bases). V gave up 5 bases and J gave up 1 base, with 17 bases separating them. This CDR3 is 17 amino acids long. The germline V gene encodes CDR1 LNHDA and CDR2 SQIVND (reference sequence). Full variable domain (outside the CDR3, taken from reference TRBV19 and TRBJ2-2): DGGITQSPKYLFRKEGQNVTLSCEQNLNHDAMYWYRQDPGQGLRLIYYSQIVNDFQKGDIAEGYSVSREKKESFPLTVTSAQKNPTAFYLCASSSGPGVLNTGELFFGEGSRLTVL.

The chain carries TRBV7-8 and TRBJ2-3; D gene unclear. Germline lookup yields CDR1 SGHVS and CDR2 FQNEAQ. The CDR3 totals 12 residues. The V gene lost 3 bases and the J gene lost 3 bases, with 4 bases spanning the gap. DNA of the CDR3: TGTGCCAGCAGCTTCGGTACAGATACGCAGTATTTT. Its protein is CASSFGTDTQYF.

The CDR3 is CASSAYRGYEQYF. CDR3 nucleotide sequence: TGTGCCAGCTCAGCTTACAGGGGCTACGAGCAGTACTTC. The genes are TRBV18 and TRBJ2-7; 7 bases fit TRBD1. The CDR3 runs 13 residues. Per the germline V gene, CDR1 is KGHSH and CDR2 is LQKENI. The V segment lost 5 bases and the J segment 3 bases; nucleotides outside the gene matches: 4. Together with reference TRBV18 and TRBJ2-7, the CDR3 gives the full variable domain: NAGVMQNPRHLVRRRGQEARLRCSPMKGHSHVYWYRQLPEEGLKFMVYLQKENIIDESGMPKERFSAEFPKEGPSILRIQQVVRGDSAAYFCASSAYRGYEQYFGPGTRLTVT.

The CDR3 region is CASSSLGLYQTGAASNEKLFF. The CDR3 DNA is TGTGCCAGTAGTTCATTGGGCCTCTACCAGACTGGGGCGGCAAGTAATGAAAAACTGTTTTTT. The V gene is TRBV19, the J gene TRBJ1-4; D perhaps matches TRBD1 (5 bases). V lost 5 bases to trimming and J lost 4 bases, with 32 bases between them. Germline loops: CDR1 LNHDA, CDR2 SQIVND (reference sequence). This CDR3 spans 21 amino acids.

The CDR3 bases are TGTGCCAGTAGGACAGGGGAAGTTCCAGTGAATGAGCAGTTCTTC. It is translated as CASRTGEVPVNEQFF. This rearrangement joins TRBV19 to TRBJ2-1, with 8 bases lining up with TRBD1. Germline V gene lookup returns CDR1 LNHDA and CDR2 SQIVND (reference sequence). CDR3 length: 15 residues. Trimming removed 6 bases from V and 7 bases from J; junction bases left unmatched: 11.

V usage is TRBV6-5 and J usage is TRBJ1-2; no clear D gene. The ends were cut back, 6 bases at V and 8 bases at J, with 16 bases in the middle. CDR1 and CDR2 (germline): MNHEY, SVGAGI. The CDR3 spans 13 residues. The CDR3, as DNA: TGTGCCAGCAGGCCTCACGCGGTCCGGGGCTACACCTTC. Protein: CASRPHAVRGYTF.

The CDR3 DNA reads TGTGCCAGCAGCGACCGGGACAGGGCTTACACCTTC. This translates into CASSDRDRAYTF. This chain uses TRBV12-3 or TRBV12-4 with TRBJ1-2, with 9 bases that match TRBD1. CDR3 length: 12 amino acids. V lost 6 bases, J lost 11 bases, and 7 bases stayed unmatched.

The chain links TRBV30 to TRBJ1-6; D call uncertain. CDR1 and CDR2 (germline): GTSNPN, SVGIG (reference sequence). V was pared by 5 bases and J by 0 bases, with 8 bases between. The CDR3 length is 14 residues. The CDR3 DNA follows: TGTGCCTGGCTCGGGAGCTCCTATAATTCACCCCTCCACTTT. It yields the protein CAWLGSSYNSPLHF.

The CDR3, as DNA: TGCGCCAGCAGCCAGGTAGCGGGGGGTATCTCCTACAATGAGCAGTTCTTC. This sequence encodes CASSQVAGGISYNEQFF. The chain couples TRBV4-3 to TRBJ2-1, with 10 bases matching TRBD2. CDR3 length equals 17 residues. V was clipped by 3 bases and J by 0 bases; unmatched bases: 5. CDR1 and CDR2 (germline): LGHNA, YSLEER.

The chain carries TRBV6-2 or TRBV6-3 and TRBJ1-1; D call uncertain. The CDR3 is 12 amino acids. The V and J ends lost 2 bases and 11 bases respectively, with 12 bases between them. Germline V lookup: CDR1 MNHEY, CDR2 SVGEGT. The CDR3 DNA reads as TGTGCCAGCAGTTACCATTCGCTGGGCGCTTTCTTT. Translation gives CASSYHSLGAFF.

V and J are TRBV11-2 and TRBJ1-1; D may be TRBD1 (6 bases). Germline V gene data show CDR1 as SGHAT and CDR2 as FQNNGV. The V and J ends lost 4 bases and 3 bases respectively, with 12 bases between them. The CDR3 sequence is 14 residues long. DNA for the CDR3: TGTGCCAGCAGCTCCGGGGGGGCGGACACTGAAGCTTTCTTT. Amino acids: CASSSGGADTEAFF.

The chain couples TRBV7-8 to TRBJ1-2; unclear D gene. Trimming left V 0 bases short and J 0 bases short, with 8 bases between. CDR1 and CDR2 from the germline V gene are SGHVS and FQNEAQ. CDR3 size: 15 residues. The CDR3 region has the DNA TGTGCCAGCAGCTTAGCGGTAGAGTCTAACTATGGCTACACCTTC. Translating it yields CASSLAVESNYGYTF.

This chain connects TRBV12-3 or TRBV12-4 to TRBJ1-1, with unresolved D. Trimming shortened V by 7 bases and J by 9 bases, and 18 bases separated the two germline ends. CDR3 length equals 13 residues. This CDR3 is CASKTGGGPQAFF. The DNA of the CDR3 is TGTGCCAGCAAAACCGGAGGAGGACCCCAAGCTTTCTTT.